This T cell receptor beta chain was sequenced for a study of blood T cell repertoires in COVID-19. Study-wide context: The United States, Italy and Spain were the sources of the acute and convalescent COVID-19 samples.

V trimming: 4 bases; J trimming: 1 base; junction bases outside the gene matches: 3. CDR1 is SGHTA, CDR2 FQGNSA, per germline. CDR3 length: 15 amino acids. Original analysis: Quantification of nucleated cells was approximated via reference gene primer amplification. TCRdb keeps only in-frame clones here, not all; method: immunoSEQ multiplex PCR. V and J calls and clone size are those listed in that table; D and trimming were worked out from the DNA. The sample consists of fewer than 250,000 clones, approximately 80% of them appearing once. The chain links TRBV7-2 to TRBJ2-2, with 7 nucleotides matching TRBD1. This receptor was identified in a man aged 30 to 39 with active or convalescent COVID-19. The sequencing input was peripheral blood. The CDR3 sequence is CASSYRGLNTGELFF. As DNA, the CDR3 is TGTGCCAGCAGCTACAGGGGCTTGAACACCGGGGAGCTGTTTTTT.